This T cell receptor beta chain stems from a study of control samples from healthy donors and cancer patients. The protocol was immunoSEQ multiplex PCR, while the TCRdb copy is restricted to in-frame clones and leaves out a portion. The sample holds roughly 120,000 clones; about 93% are singletons and the top ten take more than 2%. CDR1 and CDR2 from the germline V gene are SGHRS and YFSETQ. V was pared by 4 bases and J by 5 bases, with 12 bases between. The CDR3 runs to 13 residues. The sequence was collected from a man aged 25-45 years in good health. The chain combines TRBV5-1 with TRBJ2-5; TRBD2 is a possible D gene (6 bases). The specimen was blood. In nucleotides, the CDR3 is TGCGCCAGCAGCCTCCCGGGAGTGGAGACCCAGTACTTC. The encoded protein is CASSLPGVETQYF.